This T cell receptor (beta chain) was obtained from a study of Graves' ophthalmopathy and Graves' hyperthyroidism. Among the hyperthyroidism patients, all were newly diagnosed, aged 18 to 65, with under 2 months' duration. This clonotype was detected ten times or more. The CDR3 runs to 16 residues. Germline assignment: CDR1 LNHDA and CDR2 SQIVND (reference sequence). Trimming cost V 4 bases and J 5 bases; bases outside gene matches: 10. Amplification targeted the TCR beta CDR3 regions, with RNA transcripts as the source material. Amplification began with first-round RT-PCR using HTBI primers, then second-round multiplex PCR was performed. MiXCR, applied by TCRdb to the multiplex PCR reads, yields one record per CDR3 protein. The sample lists 400,000 to 500,000 distinct CDR3 sequences, around 21% occurring once.

Sequenced material: peripheral blood. This chain connects TRBV19 to TRBJ1-1; 10 nucleotides agree with TRBD1. The sequence was collected from a woman aged 18-35 years with stable Graves' hyperthyroidism. The CDR3, as DNA: TGTGCCAGTAGTACTCAGACAGGGGGCGCCGGAACTGAAGCTTTCTTT. Encoded protein: CASSTQTGGAGTEAFF.